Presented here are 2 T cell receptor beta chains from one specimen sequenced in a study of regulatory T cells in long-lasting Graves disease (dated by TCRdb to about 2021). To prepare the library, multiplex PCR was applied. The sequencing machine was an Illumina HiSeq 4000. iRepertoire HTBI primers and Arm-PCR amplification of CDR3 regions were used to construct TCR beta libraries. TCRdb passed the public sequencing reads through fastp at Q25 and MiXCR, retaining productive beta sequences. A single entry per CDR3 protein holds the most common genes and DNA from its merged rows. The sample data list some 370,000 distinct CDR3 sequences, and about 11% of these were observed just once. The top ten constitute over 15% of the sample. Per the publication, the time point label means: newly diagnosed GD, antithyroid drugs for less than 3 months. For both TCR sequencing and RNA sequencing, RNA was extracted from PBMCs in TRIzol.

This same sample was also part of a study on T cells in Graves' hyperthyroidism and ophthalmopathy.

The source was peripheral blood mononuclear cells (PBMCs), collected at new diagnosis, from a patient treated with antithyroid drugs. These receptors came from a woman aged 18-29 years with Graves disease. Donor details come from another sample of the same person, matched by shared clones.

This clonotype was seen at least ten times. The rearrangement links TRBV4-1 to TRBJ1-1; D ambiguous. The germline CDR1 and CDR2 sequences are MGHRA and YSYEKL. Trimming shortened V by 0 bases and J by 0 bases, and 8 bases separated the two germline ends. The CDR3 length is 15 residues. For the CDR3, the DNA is TGCGCCAGCAGCCAAGACTCGTCCTTGAACACTGAAGCTTTCTTT. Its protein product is CASSQDSSLNTEAFF.

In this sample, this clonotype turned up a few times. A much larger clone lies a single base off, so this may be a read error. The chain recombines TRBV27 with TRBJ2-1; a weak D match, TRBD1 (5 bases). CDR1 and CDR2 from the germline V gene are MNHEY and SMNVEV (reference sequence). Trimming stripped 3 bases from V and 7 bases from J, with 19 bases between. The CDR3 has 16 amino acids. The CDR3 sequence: CASSFSKGKWKNEQFF. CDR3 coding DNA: TGTGCCAGCAGTTTTAGTAAGGGGAAGTGGAAGAATGAGCAGTTCTTC.